The clone carrying this T cell receptor (beta chain) was seen more than once but under ten times. This CDR3 is built from 17 residues. V dropped 7 bases and J dropped 3; count of bases not matched to a gene: 17. Germline values: CDR1 PRHDT, CDR2 FYEKMQ (reference sequence). Sequencing used immunoSEQ multiplex PCR; TCRdb keeps in-frame clones, though not all of them. The sample shows tens of thousands of clones, 80% to 85% of them seen only once. The data are from a study of blood T cell repertoires in COVID-19. Study in general: The United States, Italy and Spain were the sources of the acute and convalescent COVID-19 samples.

The specimen sequenced was peripheral blood. The chain combines TRBV13 with TRBJ2-7; 8 bases align to TRBD1. The receptor comes from a woman older than 75 with active or convalescent COVID-19. Written as DNA, the CDR3 is TGTGCCAGCACCGAAGGCAGACAGGGGTGGGATAACTACGAGCAGTACTTC. It translates to CASTEGRQGWDNYEQYF.